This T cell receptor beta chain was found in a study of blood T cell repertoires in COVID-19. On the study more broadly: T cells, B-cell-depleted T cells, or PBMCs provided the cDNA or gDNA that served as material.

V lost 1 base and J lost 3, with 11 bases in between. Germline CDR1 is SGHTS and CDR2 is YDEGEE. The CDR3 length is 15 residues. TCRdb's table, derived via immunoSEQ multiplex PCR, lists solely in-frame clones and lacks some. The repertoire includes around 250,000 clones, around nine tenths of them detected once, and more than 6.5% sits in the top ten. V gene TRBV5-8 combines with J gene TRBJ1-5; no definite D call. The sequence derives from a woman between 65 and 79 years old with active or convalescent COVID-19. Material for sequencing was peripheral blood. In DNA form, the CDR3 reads TGTGCCAGCAGCTTGTTCCACATTCTCAATCAGCCCCAGCATTTT. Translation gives CASSLFHILNQPQHF.